Following are 21 T cell receptor beta chains from one sample sequenced in a study of shared clonotypes between healthy human individuals. Clones were sequenced by immunoSEQ multiplex PCR, and TCRdb holds only the in-frame ones, with some missing. The profile shows 950,000 to 1,300,000 clones, more than 65% of them singletons. The material sequenced was memory CD4+ T cells sorted from blood. Subset specified: CD45RA-negative fraction. Receptors originate from a man aged 18-30 years in good health.

The chain recombines TRBV10-3 with TRBJ2-7; 8 nucleotides line up with TRBD2. The J segment lost 5 bases and the V segment lost 5 bases, leaving 8 bases of the junction unmatched. The CDR3 has 14 amino acids. Germline V gives CDR1 ENHRY, CDR2 SYGVKD. CDR3 DNA: TGTGCCATCAGTCCAGCGGGAGTACTAAACGAGCAGTACTTC. This encodes CAISPAGVLNEQYF.

The CDR3 DNA follows: TGTGCCAGCAGCTTTTACGGGACCGACAATGAGCAGTTCTTC. It is translated as CASSFYGTDNEQFF. The chain couples TRBV7-2 to TRBJ2-1, with D perhaps TRBD1 or TRBD2 (5 bases each). Trimming removed 3 bases at V and 5 bases at J, with 11 bases between. The CDR3 runs to 14 residues. Germline assignment: CDR1 SGHTA and CDR2 FQGNSA.

The chain recombines TRBV5-1 with TRBJ2-5; a weak D match, TRBD2 (6 bases). The germline CDR1 and CDR2 sequences are SGHRS and YFSETQ. The CDR3 is 14 amino acids. Trimming pared 0 bases from V and 5 bases from J, leaving 11 bases between. CDR3 in amino acids: CASSLATGGETQYF. The CDR3 coding sequence is TGCGCCAGCAGCTTGGCAACAGGAGGGGAGACCCAGTACTTC.

Of note for this clone: The junction differs from germline at one of its ends, possibly a read error. This chain uses TRBV7-7 with TRBJ2-3; TRBD2 matches 8 bases. Per germline, CDR1 SSHAT and CDR2 FNYEAQ (reference sequence). This CDR3 comprises 14 residues. The CDR3: CASSLGLAADTQYF. The CDR3 nucleotides read TGTGCTAGCAGCTTAGGACTAGCAGCAGATACGCAGTATTTT.

This clone was observed at least ten times. Other DNA sequences in the same sample also yield this CDR3. CDR3 nucleotides: TGTGCCAGCAGTTACTCATCGGCAAACACTGAAGCTTTCTTT. It translates to CASSYSSANTEAFF. This chain connects TRBV6-6 to TRBJ1-1; no reliable D call. From germline, CDR1 is MNHNY and CDR2 SVGAGI (reference sequence). CDR3 size: 14 residues. With 0 bases removed from V and 2 bases from J, the gap between germline ends came to 7 bases.

This clone was observed once. The V gene is TRBV7-9, the J gene TRBJ2-6, with TRBD1 identical over 9 bases. The CDR3 totals 15 residues. The germline gives CDR1 SEHNR, CDR2 FQNEAQ (reference sequence). The J segment lost 3 bases and the V segment lost 4 bases, leaving 1 base of the junction unmatched. The CDR3: CASSYRGLGANVLTF. DNA for the CDR3: TGTGCCAGCAGCTACAGGGGGCTTGGGGCCAACGTCCTGACTTTC.

This clone was detected ten times or more. Other nucleotide sequences in the sample specify the same CDR3. This chain links TRBV29-1 with TRBJ2-7, with 7 nucleotides matching TRBD1. The CDR3 loop spans 11 amino acids. Per the germline V gene, CDR1 is SQVTM and CDR2 is ANQGSEA. With 5 bases clipped from V and 5 bases from J, the junction kept 3 bases outside the gene matches. CDR3 coding DNA: TGCAGCGTTCCACAGGGGAACGAGCAGTACTTC. Translation gives CSVPQGNEQYF.

This clone showed up just once. The rearrangement joins TRBV5-6 to TRBJ1-6, with 7 bases fitting TRBD1. Per the germline V gene, CDR1 is SGHDT and CDR2 is YYEEEE. This CDR3 region has 15 residues. With 2 bases clipped from V and 10 bases from J, the junction kept 9 bases outside the gene matches. CDR3 in DNA: TGTGCCAGCAGCTTCGCCGACAGGGAAGGATCACCCCTCCACTTT. This gives the protein CASSFADREGSPLHF. The full variable domain, with the rest looked up from reference TRBV5-6 and TRBJ1-6, is DAGVTQSPTHLIKTRGQQVTLRCSPKSGHDTVSWYQQALGQGPQFIFQYYEEEERQRGNFPDRFSGHQFPNYSSELNVNALLLGDSALYLCASSFADREGSPLHFGNGTRLTVT.

This chain joins TRBV18 and TRBJ2-7, with a possible D match to TRBD1 (5 bases). V was shortened by 8 bases and J by 0 bases, with 11 bases between the two germline ends. CDR1 KGHSH and CDR2 LQKENI come from the germline V gene. The CDR3 totals 13 residues. This CDR3 reads CASRQPSSYEQYF. DNA of the CDR3: TGTGCCAGCCGACAGCCGAGCTCCTACGAGCAGTACTTC.

The CDR3 spells CASSPGGGNSPLHF. The CDR3 DNA reads as TGTGCCAGCAGTCCTGGTGGAGGTAATTCACCCCTCCACTTT. This chain uses TRBV25-1 with TRBJ1-6; D is undetermined. The CDR3 consists of 14 residues. V was pared by 5 bases and J by 6 bases, with 11 bases between. Germline CDR1 is MGHDK and CDR2 is SYGVNS.

Concerning this clone itself: Germline is not matched at one junction end, which may reflect a read error. This rearrangement joins TRBV5-5 to TRBJ1-6; a weak D match, TRBD1 (5 bases). CDR3 size: 16 residues. The germline gives CDR1 SGHKS, CDR2 YYEKEE (reference sequence). The CDR3: CASSLSPWGENSPLHF. DNA for the CDR3: TGTGCCAGCAGCTTGTCCCCCTGGGGCGAGAATTCGCCCCTCCACTTT.

The genes are TRBV5-1 and TRBJ2-2; 7 nucleotides align to TRBD1. Losses at the gene ends were 4 bases for V and 5 bases for J; bases not matched to a gene: 5. Looked up from germline, CDR1 is SGHRS and CDR2 is YFSETQ. The CDR3 runs 14 residues. CDR3 sequence: CASSPTGDTGELFF. The CDR3, as DNA: TGCGCCAGCAGCCCTACAGGGGATACCGGGGAGCTGTTTTTT. Combining the CDR3 with reference TRBV5-1 and TRBJ2-2 gives the whole variable domain KAGVTQTPRYLIKTRGQQVTLSCSPISGHRSVSWYQQTPGQGLQFLFEYFSETQRNKGNFPGRFSGRQFSNSRSEMNVSTLELGDSALYLCASSPTGDTGELFFGEGSRLTVL.

The chain is built from TRBV2 and TRBJ2-3, with D possibly matching TRBD2 (6 bases). Looked up from germline, CDR1 is SNHLY and CDR2 is FYNNEI. The germline V and J ends were trimmed by 6 bases and 6 bases, with 10 bases remaining between them. The CDR3 length is 12 residues. The CDR3 DNA reads TGTGCCAGCAGCGGGGACTTCGATACGCAGTATTTT. Protein sequence: CASSGDFDTQYF.

The chain has TRBV30 and TRBJ2-7, with a possible D match to TRBD1 (6 bases). V lost 4 bases, J lost 3 bases, and 10 bases lay in between. The CDR3 runs 12 residues. Looked up from germline, CDR1 is GTSNPN and CDR2 is SVGIG (reference sequence). DNA for the CDR3: TGTGCCTGGATGGGGGACAACTACGAGCAGTACTTC. It encodes CAWMGDNYEQYF.

In regard to this clone: Other DNA sequences from this sample encode an identical CDR3 as well. The chain uses TRBV2 and TRBJ2-3; either TRBD1 or TRBD2 may fit D (5 bases each). The length of the CDR3 is 15 residues. Germline V gives CDR1 SNHLY, CDR2 FYNNEI. V dropped 5 bases and J dropped 3 bases, with 15 bases sitting between them. The CDR3 nucleotides are TGTGCCAGCAGTAAGGGGCTAGCCGGTACAGATACGCAGTATTTT. It is translated as CASSKGLAGTDTQYF.

V and J are TRBV2 and TRBJ1-1; 8 positions agree with TRBD1. The CDR3 loop spans 14 amino acids. With 7 bases clipped from V and 7 bases from J, the junction kept 11 bases outside the gene matches. Germline CDR1 SNHLY, CDR2 FYNNEI. This CDR3 is CASIRLQGADEAFF. The CDR3 coding sequence is TGTGCCAGCATACGGCTTCAGGGGGCGGATGAAGCTTTCTTT.

V gene TRBV27 combines with J gene TRBJ2-3, with D perhaps matching TRBD1 (5 bases). The germline V gene has CDR1 MNHEY and CDR2 SMNVEV (reference sequence). The CDR3 extends over 11 amino acids. Trimming pared 6 bases from V and 4 bases from J, leaving 5 bases between. This CDR3 reads CASRTADTQYF. CDR3 in DNA: TGTGCCAGCAGGACAGCAGATACGCAGTATTTT.

V usage is TRBV19 and J usage is TRBJ2-5, with a weak D call TRBD2 (6 bases). V was shortened by 3 bases and J by 2 bases, with 13 bases between the two germline ends. The CDR3 contains 15 residues. CDR1 is LNHDA and CDR2 is SQIVND in the germline V gene (reference sequence). CDR3 amino acids: CASSIWLGGQETQYF. The CDR3 DNA reads TGTGCCAGTAGTATTTGGTTGGGGGGTCAAGAGACCCAGTACTTC.

This chain uses TRBV5-1 with TRBJ2-7, with a tentative D call TRBD1 (6 bases). Trimming cost V 1 base and J 0 bases, with 11 bases left between them. This CDR3 is built from 15 residues. Per the germline V gene, CDR1 is SGHRS and CDR2 is YFSETQ. CDR3: CASSLSRDISYEQYF. The CDR3, as DNA: TGCGCCAGCAGCTTGTCCCGGGACATCTCCTACGAGCAGTACTTC. The full variable domain, its missing parts supplied by reference TRBV5-1 and TRBJ2-7, is KAGVTQTPRYLIKTRGQQVTLSCSPISGHRSVSWYQQTPGQGLQFLFEYFSETQRNKGNFPGRFSGRQFSNSRSEMNVSTLELGDSALYLCASSLSRDISYEQYFGPGTRLTVT.

The chain uses TRBV4-1 and TRBJ1-6, with TRBD1 matching 8 bases. Germline-derived CDR1 and CDR2 are MGHRA and YSYEKL. The CDR3 is 15 amino acids. The junction had 6 bases not matched to a gene; V was cut back by 2 bases and J by 9 bases. CDR3 coding DNA: TGCGCCAGCAGCCAACTAGACAGGGGAAGTTCACCCCTCCACTTT. This codes for CASSQLDRGSSPLHF.

This chain joins TRBV7-2 and TRBJ1-5, with D perhaps matching TRBD1 (5 bases). This CDR3 has 14 amino acids. Germline CDR1 SGHTA, CDR2 FQGNSA. V lost 5 bases and J 6 bases, leaving 14 bases between the germline ends. The CDR3 DNA is TGTGCCAGCAGCCCCGGGGGATTGGGTCAGCCCCAGCATTTT. It encodes CASSPGGLGQPQHF.